Here is one TCR beta chain with its context. Antigen: not known. The sample belongs to a study of CD8 T cells in ankylosing spondylitis. General study results and limits: Within ankylosing spondylitis blood, a TCR beta motif made up of roughly eight highly homologous variants appeared to be characteristic. Clones linked to the disease showed a CD8+ phenotype. They occurred at relatively low frequencies in peripheral blood. Reported data indicate significant enrichment of disease-linked clones within matched ankylosing spondylitis synovial fluid. Earlier studies detected some motif variants in reactive arthritis synovial fluid and blood.

TCR beta libraries were made by quantitative 5'-RACE with molecular barcodes. Each CDR3 protein gets one entry after TCRdb re-called the 5' RACE reads with MiXCR. This sample has hundreds of thousands of distinct CDR3 sequences, with more than 15% found just once. What was sequenced was blood, either unsorted or a sorted T cell fraction (not recorded which). This TCR was sampled from a male donor with ankylosing spondylitis.

In nucleotides, the CDR3 is TGCGCCAGCAGCCAAGCGTATTCCGTAAGCAATCAGCCCCAGCATTTT. Its protein is CASSQAYSVSNQPQHF. V is TRBV4-3 and J is TRBJ1-5; D is ambiguous. Germline CDR1 is LGHNA and CDR2 is YSLEER. This CDR3 is built from 16 residues. V lost 1 base to trimming and J lost 1 base, with 11 bases between them.